These 24 T cell receptor beta chains share one sample of origin, sequenced in a study of blood T cell repertoires in COVID-19. Method: immunoSEQ multiplex PCR; TCRdb's copy keeps in-frame clones and lacks some. The data hold roughly 250,000 clones, with about 81% observed a single time. What was sequenced was peripheral blood. These TCRs come from a woman aged 60-75 years with active or convalescent COVID-19.

This sequence joins TRBV7-8 and TRBJ1-2; perhaps TRBD1 as D (6 bases). There are 15 residues in the CDR3. Germline values: CDR1 SGHVS, CDR2 FQNEAQ. V was pared by 0 bases and J by 7 bases, with 15 bases between. The CDR3 coding sequence is TGTGCCAGCAGCTTAGCCAGGGGACCGACTGCTGGCTACACCTTC. This gives the protein CASSLARGPTAGYTF.

The chain uses TRBV5-5 and TRBJ2-7; 8 bases match TRBD2. Losses at the gene ends were 4 bases for V and 2 bases for J; bases not matched to a gene: 8. CDR1 SGHKS and CDR2 YYEKEE come from the germline V gene (reference sequence). The CDR3 length is 15 residues. CDR3 sequence (DNA): TGTGCCAGCAGCCCACCTCGGGGGGGTCCCTACGAGCAGTACTTC. Translated, it gives CASSPPRGGPYEQYF.

The chain recombines TRBV9 with TRBJ1-6; TRBD1 matches at 9 bases. Germline CDR1 and CDR2: SGDLS and YYNGEE. This CDR3 is built from 16 residues. Trimming took 3 bases from V and 9 from J; bases not matched to a gene: 10. The CDR3: CASSARTGDMASPLHF. As DNA, the CDR3 is TGTGCCAGCAGCGCTCGGACAGGGGATATGGCTTCACCCCTCCACTTT.

This chain joins TRBV27 and TRBJ1-6; a weak D match, TRBD1 (5 bases). CDR1 is MNHEY, CDR2 SMNVEV, per germline (reference sequence). The CDR3 is made up of 18 amino acids. The germline V and J ends were trimmed by 4 bases and 2 bases, with 18 bases remaining between them. CDR3 coding DNA: TGTGCCAGCAGTTCCCCTCGACAGTTTCCAGCCTATAATTCACCCCTCCACTTT. This sequence encodes CASSSPRQFPAYNSPLHF.

A single count supports this clone. The chain recombines TRBV5-1 with TRBJ1-3; the D gene is possibly TRBD1 (6 bases). Trimming removed 0 bases at V and 4 bases at J, with 14 bases between. Germline V gene lookup returns CDR1 SGHRS and CDR2 YFSETQ. CDR3 length: 16 amino acids. CDR3 region: CASSLEGGGLGNTIYF. DNA of the CDR3: TGCGCCAGCAGCTTGGAGGGCGGGGGCCTAGGAAACACCATATATTTT. Using reference TRBV5-1 and TRBJ1-3 for the parts outside the CDR3, the full variable domain is KAGVTQTPRYLIKTRGQQVTLSCSPISGHRSVSWYQQTPGQGLQFLFEYFSETQRNKGNFPGRFSGRQFSNSRSEMNVSTLELGDSALYLCASSLEGGGLGNTIYFGEGSWLTVV.

This clone has just a few counts. V and J are TRBV6-2 or TRBV6-3 and TRBJ2-7; 7 bases align to TRBD1. CDR1 is MNHEY, CDR2 SVGEGT, per germline. The trim removed 2 bases at V and 5 bases at J, leaving 9 bases unmatched. This CDR3 spans 15 amino acids. The CDR3: CASSYVDRVGDEQYF. The CDR3 nucleotides read TGTGCCAGCAGTTACGTCGACAGGGTCGGGGACGAGCAGTACTTC.

This clone came up a few times. The genes are TRBV6-1 and TRBJ1-3; D is perhaps TRBD1 (6 bases). Germline lookup yields CDR1 MNHNS and CDR2 SASEGT. There are 18 residues in the CDR3. Trimming pared 2 bases from V and 2 bases from J, leaving 19 bases between. The chain's CDR3 is CASSERGGTRDAGNTIYF. CDR3 sequence (DNA): TGTGCCAGCAGTGAAAGAGGGGGTACGAGGGATGCTGGAAACACCATATATTTT.

A note on this clone: One end of the junction varies from germline; a read error may be responsible. V gene TRBV15 combines with J gene TRBJ2-5; 10 bases map to TRBD2. The CDR3 is 15 amino acids. The V gene's germline CDR1 is LNHNV and CDR2 YYDKDF (reference sequence). This chain's CDR3 is CATSRDSGLAGASNF. CDR3 coding DNA: TGTGCCACCAGCAGAGACTCGGGGCTAGCGGGGGCATCCAACTTC.

This clone was seen a handful of times. This chain uses TRBV30 with TRBJ1-2; tentatively, D is TRBD1 (6 bases). The V and J ends lost 1 base and 12 bases respectively, with 15 bases between them. Germline CDR1 reads GTSNPN; CDR2 reads SVGIG (reference sequence). The CDR3 is 12 amino acids. CDR3 region: CAWSGPQGIHTF. The CDR3 bases are TGTGCCTGGAGTGGCCCACAGGGAATCCACACCTTC. Full variable domain (remainder filled in from reference TRBV30 and TRBJ1-2): SQTIHQWPATLVQPVGSPLSLECTVEGTSNPNLYWYRQAAGRGLQLLFYSVGIGQISSEVPQNLSASRPQDRQFILSSKKLLLSDSGFYLCAWSGPQGIHTFGSGTRLTVV.

This clone came up once. Here the CDR3 reads CASSPQRYNEQFF. DNA for the CDR3: TGTGCCAGCAGCCCCCAGCGGTACAATGAGCAGTTCTTC. J is TRBJ2-1 and V is TRBV12-3 or TRBV12-4, with D perhaps matching TRBD2 (5 bases). The V and J ends lost 6 bases and 4 bases respectively, with 10 bases between them. The CDR3 is made up of 13 amino acids.

J is TRBJ1-2 and V is TRBV29-1; 9 bases agree with TRBD1. Germline assignment: CDR1 SQVTM and CDR2 ANQGSEA. CDR3 size: 15 residues. J was trimmed by 4 bases and V by 4 bases; bases with no gene match: 10. This CDR3 reads CSVVGTGNWGYGYTF. For the CDR3, the DNA is TGCAGCGTTGTGGGGACAGGGAATTGGGGCTATGGCTACACCTTC.

The chain is built from TRBV19 and TRBJ2-7; 7 nucleotides match TRBD2. In germline, CDR1 is LNHDA, CDR2 SQIVND (reference sequence). The CDR3 has 14 amino acids. V shed 1 base, J shed 5 bases, and the junction held 5 bases outside the gene matches. The CDR3 region is CASSIGLAVHEQYF. The CDR3 DNA is TGTGCCAGTAGTATAGGGCTAGCGGTCCACGAGCAGTACTTC.

The chain combines TRBV7-2 with TRBJ2-1; 13 positions agree with TRBD2. Germline CDR1 and CDR2: SGHTA and FQGNSA. CDR3 length equals 17 residues. Trimming took 3 bases from V and 9 from J; bases not matched to a gene: 11. The CDR3 protein is CASSFGRLAGGRGEQFF. DNA for the CDR3: TGTGCCAGCAGCTTTGGCCGACTAGCGGGGGGCCGGGGTGAGCAGTTCTTC.

The gene calls are TRBV9 and TRBJ2-3, with 7 bases fitting TRBD2. The germline V gene has CDR1 SGDLS and CDR2 YYNGEE. Losses at the gene ends were 1 base for V and 6 bases for J; bases not matched to a gene: 8. The CDR3 is 15 residues long. The CDR3 loop reads CASSVRGDGADTQYF. CDR3 coding DNA: TGTGCCAGCAGCGTACGGGGGGACGGCGCGGATACGCAGTATTTT.

The V and J genes are TRBV2 and TRBJ1-6; 7 bases are shared with TRBD1. The J segment lost 0 bases and the V segment lost 4 bases, leaving 0 bases of the junction unmatched. The germline CDR1 and CDR2 sequences are SNHLY and FYNNEI. The CDR3 totals 15 residues. CDR3 DNA sequence: TGTGCCAGCAGTGGGGACAGCTCCTATAATTCACCCCTCCACTTT. Translating it yields CASSGDSSYNSPLHF. Using reference TRBV2 and TRBJ1-6 for the parts outside the CDR3, the full variable domain is EPEVTQTPSHQVTQMGQEVILRCVPISNHLYFYWYRQILGQKVEFLVSFYNNEISEKSEIFDDQFSVERPDGSNFTLKIRSTKLEDSAMYFCASSGDSSYNSPLHFGNGTRLTVT.

J is TRBJ1-4 and V is TRBV15; 12 positions agree with TRBD1. This CDR3 has 19 residues. Germline loops: CDR1 LNHNV, CDR2 YYDKDF (reference sequence). V lost 5 bases and J lost 8; bases outside the gene matches: 18. CDR3 DNA sequence: TGTGCCACCAGCCGCCCGAGGGACAGGGGGCGCCTGGGAGGGGAAAAACTGTTTTTT. Translating it yields CATSRPRDRGRLGGEKLFF.

The rearrangement joins TRBV4-3 to TRBJ2-6; D may be TRBD2 (6 bases). The V gene's germline CDR1 is LGHNA and CDR2 YSLEER. The CDR3 contains 19 residues. V lost 0 bases, J lost 1 base, and 16 bases lay in between. This CDR3 reads CASSQDGGNGLSGANVLTF. CDR3 DNA: TGCGCCAGCAGCCAAGATGGAGGGAATGGGCTTTCTGGGGCCAACGTCCTGACTTTC.

The rearrangement uses TRBV6-6 and TRBJ2-6, with D possibly TRBD2 on 6 matching bases. The CDR3 extends over 19 amino acids. Per germline, CDR1 MNHNY and CDR2 SVGAGI (reference sequence). V lost 5 bases and J lost 4, with 24 bases in between. The CDR3 coding sequence is TGTGCCAGCAGTCCCCTTCAGGGAGGCTCCCTCTGGGGGGCCAACGTCCTGACTTTC. The encoded protein is CASSPLQGGSLWGANVLTF.

The CDR3 loop reads CASSLISNTEAFF. The CDR3 DNA follows: TGTGCCAGCAGCTTAATCTCGAACACTGAAGCTTTCTTT. This chain joins TRBV7-3 and TRBJ1-1, with D unclear. Trimming removed 1 base at V and 1 base at J, with 4 bases between. CDR1 is SGHTA, CDR2 FQGTGA, per germline. This CDR3 has 13 residues.

The CDR3 here is CASSLAKGVPQHF. DNA of the CDR3: TGTGCCAGCAGCTTAGCGAAAGGGGTGCCCCAGCATTTT. The rearrangement uses TRBV7-8 and TRBJ1-5; tentatively, D is TRBD1 (5 bases). The germline V gene has CDR1 SGHVS and CDR2 FQNEAQ. The CDR3 consists of 13 residues. Trimming removed 0 bases from V and 9 bases from J, with 9 bases in between.

V usage is TRBV5-1 and J usage is TRBJ2-2; TRBD2 is a possible D gene (7 bases). CDR1 and CDR2 (germline): SGHRS, YFSETQ. CDR3 length equals 18 residues. The germline V and J ends were trimmed by 4 bases and 4 bases, with 23 bases remaining between them. The CDR3 loop is CASSMLGRGIVGTGELFF. In DNA, the CDR3 is TGCGCCAGCAGCATGCTGGGGAGGGGGATCGTTGGCACCGGGGAGCTGTTTTTT. The whole variable domain, filled in from reference TRBV5-1 and TRBJ2-2, reads KAGVTQTPRYLIKTRGQQVTLSCSPISGHRSVSWYQQTPGQGLQFLFEYFSETQRNKGNFPGRFSGRQFSNSRSEMNVSTLELGDSALYLCASSMLGRGIVGTGELFFGEGSRLTVL.

The gene calls are TRBV19 and TRBJ1-4; D uncertain. The CDR3 sequence is 16 residues long. Germline CDR1 reads LNHDA; CDR2 reads SQIVND (reference sequence). Trimming cost V 2 bases and J 0 bases, with 10 bases left between them. This CDR3 is CASSISGRSTNEKLFF. The CDR3, as DNA: TGTGCCAGTAGTATAAGCGGGAGGTCAACTAATGAAAAACTGTTTTTT.

J is TRBJ2-5 and V is TRBV30; 8 bases map to TRBD2. CDR1 GTSNPN and CDR2 SVGIG come from the germline V gene (reference sequence). The CDR3 is 13 residues long. Losses at the gene ends were 2 bases for V and 5 bases for J; bases not matched to a gene: 4. DNA of the CDR3: TGTGCCTGGAGTAGGACTAGCCGGGAGACCCAGTACTTC. Protein product: CAWSRTSRETQYF.

The J gene is TRBJ1-6, the V gene TRBV6-5, with TRBD1 matching 9 bases. CDR1 and CDR2 from the germline V gene are MNHEY and SVGAGI. The CDR3 is 14 residues long. J gave up 8 bases and V 10 bases, and 9 bases lay outside the gene matches. CDR3 nucleotides: TGTGCCACATCGGACAGGGGAACAGATTCACCCCTCCACTTT. Its protein is CATSDRGTDSPLHF.